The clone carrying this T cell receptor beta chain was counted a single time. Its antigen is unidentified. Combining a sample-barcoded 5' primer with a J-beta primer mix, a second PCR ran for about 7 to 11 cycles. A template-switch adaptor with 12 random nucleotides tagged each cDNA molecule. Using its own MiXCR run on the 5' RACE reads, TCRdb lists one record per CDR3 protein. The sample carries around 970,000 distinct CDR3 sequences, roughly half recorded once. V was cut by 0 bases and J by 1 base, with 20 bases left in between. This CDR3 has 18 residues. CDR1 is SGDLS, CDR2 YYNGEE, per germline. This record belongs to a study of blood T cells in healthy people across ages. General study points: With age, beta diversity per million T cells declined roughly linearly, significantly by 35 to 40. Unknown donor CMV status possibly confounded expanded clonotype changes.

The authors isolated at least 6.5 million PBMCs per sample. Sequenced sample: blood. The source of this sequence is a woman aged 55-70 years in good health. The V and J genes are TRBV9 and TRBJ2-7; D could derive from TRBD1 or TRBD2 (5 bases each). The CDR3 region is CASSVGPSRGAKSYEQYF. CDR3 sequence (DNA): TGTGCCAGCAGCGTAGGTCCCTCCCGAGGGGCGAAGTCCTACGAGCAGTACTTC.